This T cell receptor beta chain was sequenced during a study of regulatory T cells in long-lasting Graves disease. Combining iRepertoire HTBI primers with Arm-PCR of CDR3 regions, the authors built TCR beta libraries. From the multiplex PCR reads, TCRdb called clonotypes with MiXCR, one entry per CDR3 protein. The sample lists 450,000 to 500,000 distinct CDR3 sequences; roughly 17% were seen once. Time point specified: newly diagnosed GD, antithyroid drugs for less than 3 months. The TCR library was prepared using RNA isolated from PBMCs. These data are also associated with another study on T cells in Graves' hyperthyroidism and ophthalmopathy.

The specimen was peripheral blood mononuclear cells (PBMCs), collected at new diagnosis, from a patient treated with antithyroid drugs. This sequence originates from a man in his forties with Graves disease.

DNA of the CDR3: TGTGCCAGCAGCTTCCGGACAGGGTCTGGGAAACTGTTTTTT. It encodes CASSFRTGSGKLFF. The V gene is TRBV13, the J gene TRBJ1-4, with 8 bases aligning to TRBD1. The V gene's germline CDR1 is PRHDT and CDR2 FYEKMQ (reference sequence). The CDR3 is 14 residues long. Unmatched junction bases numbered 8, after V lost 3 bases and J lost 11 bases.